There are a few counts of the clone carrying this TCR beta chain. The V end was cut by 6 bases, the J end by 4 bases, with 7 bases between. Looked up from germline, CDR1 is MDHEN and CDR2 is SYDVKM. CDR3 size: 12 residues. TCRdb re-called the RT-PCR reads with MiXCR, one entry per CDR3 protein. The sample includes 550,000 to 750,000 distinct CDR3 sequences, approximately 15% seen only once; the top ten take 3% to 4.5%. The sequenced material came from memory CD4+ T cells from blood. The TCR comes from a female donor in good health, serving as a healthy control. The gene calls are TRBV28 and TRBJ2-1; the D is unclear. The chain's CDR3 is CASRTLYNEQFF. The CDR3 DNA reads as TGTGCCAGCAGGACCCTTTACAATGAGCAGTTCTTC.